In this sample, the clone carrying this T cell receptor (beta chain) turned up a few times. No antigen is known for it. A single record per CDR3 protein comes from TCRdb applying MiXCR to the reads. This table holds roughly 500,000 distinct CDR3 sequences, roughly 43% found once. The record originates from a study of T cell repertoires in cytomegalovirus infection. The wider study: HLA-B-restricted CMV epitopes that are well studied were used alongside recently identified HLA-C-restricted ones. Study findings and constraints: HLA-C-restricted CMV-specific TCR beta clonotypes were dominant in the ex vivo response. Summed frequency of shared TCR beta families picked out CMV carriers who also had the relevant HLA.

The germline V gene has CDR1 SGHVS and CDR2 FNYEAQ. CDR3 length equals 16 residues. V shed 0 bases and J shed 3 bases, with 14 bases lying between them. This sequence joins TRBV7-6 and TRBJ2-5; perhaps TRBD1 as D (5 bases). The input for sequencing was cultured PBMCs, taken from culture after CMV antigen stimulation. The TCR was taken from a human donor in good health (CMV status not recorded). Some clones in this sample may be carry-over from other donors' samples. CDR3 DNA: TGTGCCAGCAGCTTAGCAGCAGGGATTGGGAAAGAGACCCAGTACTTC. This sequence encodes CASSLAAGIGKETQYF.